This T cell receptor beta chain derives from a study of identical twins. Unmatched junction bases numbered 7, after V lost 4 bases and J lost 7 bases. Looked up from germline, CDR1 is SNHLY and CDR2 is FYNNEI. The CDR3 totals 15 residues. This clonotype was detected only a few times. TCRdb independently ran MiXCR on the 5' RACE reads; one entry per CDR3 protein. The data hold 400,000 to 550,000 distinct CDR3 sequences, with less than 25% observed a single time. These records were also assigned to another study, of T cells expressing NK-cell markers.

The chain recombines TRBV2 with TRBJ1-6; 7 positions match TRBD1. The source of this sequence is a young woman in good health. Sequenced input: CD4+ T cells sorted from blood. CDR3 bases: TGTGCCAGCAGTGGGGGGGACAGAAAAAATTCACCCCTCCACTTT. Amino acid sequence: CASSGGDRKNSPLHF.